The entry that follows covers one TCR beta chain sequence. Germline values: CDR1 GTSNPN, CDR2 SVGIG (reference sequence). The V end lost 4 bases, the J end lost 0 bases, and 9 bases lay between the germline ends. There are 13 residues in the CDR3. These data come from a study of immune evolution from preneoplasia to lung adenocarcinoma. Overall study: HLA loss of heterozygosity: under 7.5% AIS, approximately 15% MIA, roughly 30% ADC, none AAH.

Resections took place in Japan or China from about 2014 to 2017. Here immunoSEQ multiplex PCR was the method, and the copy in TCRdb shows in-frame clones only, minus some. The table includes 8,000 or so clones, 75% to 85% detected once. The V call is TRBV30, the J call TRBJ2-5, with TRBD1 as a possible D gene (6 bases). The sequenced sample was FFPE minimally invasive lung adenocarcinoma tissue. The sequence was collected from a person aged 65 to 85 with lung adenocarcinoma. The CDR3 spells CAWTPGDQETQYF. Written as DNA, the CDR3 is TGTGCCTGGACCCCAGGGGACCAAGAGACCCAGTACTTC.